The present entry profiles one TCR beta chain with its context. Its antigen remains unidentified. Trimming took 7 bases from V and 6 from J, leaving 20 bases between them. Germline CDR1 is LGHNT and CDR2 is FRNRAP. The CDR3 spans 15 residues. DNA was extracted from unsorted cell suspensions stored frozen. The entry originates in a study of immune cell composition in non-small cell lung cancer. On the study more broadly: Histologic subtype was mainly adenocarcinoma or squamous cell carcinoma. Study-level results: Lung squamous cell carcinoma tumours had significantly higher top 10 clone scores and productive clonality than lung adenocarcinoma.

The table came from immunoSEQ multiplex PCR; TCRdb's copy has only in-frame clones and leaves some out. Among roughly 15,000 clones listed, under 75% were seen once. The clonotype was recovered from a human donor with non-small cell lung cancer. This chain links TRBV12-5 with TRBJ2-3; D is possibly TRBD1 (6 bases). The sequenced sample consisted of lung tumor tissue. Written as DNA, the CDR3 is TGTGCTAGTGAAAGAACACAGGGACGGCTTGATACGCAGTATTTT. Amino acids: CASERTQGRLDTQYF. The variable domain in full, with the rest retrieved from reference TRBV12-5 and TRBJ2-3, is DARVTQTPRHKVTEMGQEVTMRCQPILGHNTVFWYRQTMMQGLELLAYFRNRAPLDDSGMPKDRFSAEMPDATLATLKIQPSEPRDSAVYFCASERTQGRLDTQYFGPGTRLTVL.